These T cell receptor beta chains were read from a single sample in a study of shared clonotypes between healthy human individuals. This table comes from immunoSEQ multiplex PCR, and its TCRdb copy is limited to in-frame clones, with some not included. The table records 1.4 million or so clones, around 98.5% of them present only once. Material for sequencing was naive CD4+ T cells sorted from blood. The receptors were sampled from a man younger than 40 in good health. CDR3s include the opening cysteine and the closing phenylalanine or tryptophan. A D gene is named only where the DNA matches it firmly. Clone size is given for some rows only: seen once, a few or many times, or a class if the clone is expanded.

CDR3nt: TGCAGCGCCGCCGGGACAGAAGAGACCCAGTACTTC
CDR3aa: CSAAGTEETQYF
abundance: .
j_gene: TRBJ2-5
d_gene: TRBD1
v_gene: TRBV29-1

CDR3nt: TGTGCCAGCTCCACTAGCGGGAGGGCTTACGAGCAGTACTTC
CDR3aa: CASSTSGRAYEQYF
abundance: .
j_gene: TRBJ2-7
d_gene: TRBD2
v_gene: TRBV13

CDR3nt: TGTGCCAGCAGCAGCGGACAGGTATATGGCTACACCTTC
CDR3aa: CASSSGQVYGYTF
abundance: .
j_gene: TRBJ1-2
d_gene: TRBD1
v_gene: TRBV7-2

CDR3nt: TGTGCCACCAGCCCAATCGGACAGGGGCGGAGGGATGAGCAGTTCTTC
CDR3aa: CATSPIGQGRRDEQFF
abundance: .
j_gene: TRBJ2-1
d_gene: TRBD1
v_gene: TRBV15

CDR3nt: TGTGCCAGCAGCTTAGCTTTGGGGCTACAGCAGTTCTTC
CDR3aa: CASSLALGLQQFF
abundance: .
j_gene: TRBJ2-1
d_gene: .
v_gene: TRBV7-8

CDR3nt: TGTGCCAGCAGTCCAACTAGCGGGAGCTCCTACGAGCAGTACTTC
CDR3aa: CASSPTSGSSYEQYF
abundance: .
j_gene: TRBJ2-7
d_gene: TRBD2
v_gene: TRBV7-9

CDR3nt: TGTGCCAGCACCGGAGGCTATGGCTACACCTTC
CDR3aa: CASTGGYGYTF
abundance: .
j_gene: TRBJ1-2
d_gene: .
v_gene: TRBV6-6

CDR3nt: TGCGCCAGCAGCTGGACTAGCGGGAGGGCCGGCACAGATACGCAGTATTTT
CDR3aa: CASSWTSGRAGTDTQYF
abundance: .
j_gene: TRBJ2-3
d_gene: TRBD2
v_gene: TRBV5-1

CDR3nt: TGCGCCAGCAGCTTAAATCCCCCTTTACAGACCGTCGGTAATGAAAAACTGTTTTTT
CDR3aa: CASSLNPPLQTVGNEKLFF
abundance: once
j_gene: TRBJ1-4
d_gene: .
v_gene: TRBV4-1

CDR3nt: TGCGCCAGCAGCTTGATGGGGGACGAGCAGTACTTC
CDR3aa: CASSLMGDEQYF
abundance: .
j_gene: TRBJ2-7
d_gene: .
v_gene: TRBV5-1

CDR3nt: TGTGCCAGCAGTGAATTGGTAGGGGGCGCGGGGCAAGAGACCCAGTACTTC
CDR3aa: CASSELVGGAGQETQYF
abundance: .
j_gene: TRBJ2-5
d_gene: .
v_gene: TRBV6-1

CDR3nt: TGCGCCAGCAGTGAGTCGGGACAGGGTTACGAGCAGTACTTC
CDR3aa: CASSESGQGYEQYF
abundance: .
j_gene: TRBJ2-7
d_gene: TRBD1
v_gene: TRBV10-2

CDR3nt: TGTGCCACTTTCAGGGCGGGGAACTACGAGCAGTACTTC
CDR3aa: CATFRAGNYEQYF
abundance: once
j_gene: TRBJ2-7
d_gene: .
v_gene: TRBV6-5

CDR3nt: TGTGCCAGCACCCTTAGCGGGAGACATGAGCAGTTCTTC
CDR3aa: CASTLSGRHEQFF
abundance: .
j_gene: TRBJ2-1
d_gene: TRBD2
v_gene: TRBV6-5

CDR3nt: TGCGCCAGCAGCTCCTCCGGGACAGGGACTGAAAAACTGTTTTTT
CDR3aa: CASSSSGTGTEKLFF
abundance: .
j_gene: TRBJ1-4
d_gene: TRBD1
v_gene: TRBV5-1

CDR3nt: TGTGCCAGCGGAGAGCGGGAGGTTGCGGAGACCCAGTACTTC
CDR3aa: CASGEREVAETQYF
abundance: .
j_gene: TRBJ2-5
d_gene: TRBD2
v_gene: TRBV7-2

CDR3nt: TGTGCCAGCAGCCCAGTGTCTGGCTCTGGAAACACCATATATTTT
CDR3aa: CASSPVSGSGNTIYF
abundance: .
j_gene: TRBJ1-3
d_gene: .
v_gene: TRBV11-2

CDR3nt: TGCAGCTCCGGGACAGGGGGCGCGCATGGCTACACCTTC
CDR3aa: CSSGTGGAHGYTF
abundance: .
j_gene: TRBJ1-2
d_gene: TRBD1
v_gene: TRBV29-1

CDR3nt: TGTGCCATCAGTGGGGTCCCAGGGGGGAGCACCGGGGAGCTGTTTTTT
CDR3aa: CAISGVPGGSTGELFF
abundance: .
j_gene: TRBJ2-2
d_gene: .
v_gene: TRBV10-3

CDR3nt: TGTGCCAGCTCACCCGGCGGGGCCATCAATCAGCCCCAGCATTTT
CDR3aa: CASSPGGAINQPQHF
abundance: .
j_gene: TRBJ1-5
d_gene: .
v_gene: TRBV18

CDR3nt: TGTGCCAGCAGCTTAGGTTTAGCGTCCGAAGAGACCCAGTACTTC
CDR3aa: CASSLGLASEETQYF
abundance: .
j_gene: TRBJ2-5
d_gene: .
v_gene: TRBV7-9

CDR3nt: TGTGCCAGCAGTGCTACAGGGATGGGCCAAGAGACCCAGTACTTC
CDR3aa: CASSATGMGQETQYF
abundance: once
j_gene: TRBJ2-5
d_gene: .
v_gene: TRBV2

CDR3nt: TGTGCCAGCAGCCAAGAGTCTTTAGGCTTCCGCTACAATGAGCAGTTCTTC
CDR3aa: CASSQESLGFRYNEQFF
abundance: .
j_gene: TRBJ2-1
d_gene: .
v_gene: TRBV14

CDR3nt: TGTGCCAGCAGCCCCCATTCCGCCGGGGAGCTGTTTTTT
CDR3aa: CASSPHSAGELFF
abundance: .
j_gene: TRBJ2-2
d_gene: .
v_gene: TRBV7-9

CDR3nt: TGCGCCAGCAGCCCGGACGGAAACACCATATATTTT
CDR3aa: CASSPDGNTIYF
abundance: .
j_gene: TRBJ1-3
d_gene: .
v_gene: TRBV5-1

CDR3nt: TGCGCCAGCAGCTTGACGGGAGACACCGGGGAGCTGTTTTTT
CDR3aa: CASSLTGDTGELFF
abundance: .
j_gene: TRBJ2-2
d_gene: .
v_gene: TRBV5-1

CDR3nt: TGTGCCAGCAGCGTAAACAGGGTTAGCGCTGGGGCCAACGTCCTGACTTTC
CDR3aa: CASSVNRVSAGANVLTF
abundance: .
j_gene: TRBJ2-6
d_gene: .
v_gene: TRBV7-2

CDR3nt: TGTGCCAGCTCACCACTCTCGACTAGCGGGAGGGAAACAGATACGCAGTATTTT
CDR3aa: CASSPLSTSGRETDTQYF
abundance: .
j_gene: TRBJ2-3
d_gene: TRBD2
v_gene: TRBV18

CDR3nt: TGTGCCAGCAGCCAAGCCGGGACAGGGGCGTTAAACTATGGCTACACCTTC
CDR3aa: CASSQAGTGALNYGYTF
abundance: once
j_gene: TRBJ1-2
d_gene: TRBD1
v_gene: TRBV14

CDR3nt: TGCGCCAGCAGCTCGGCCGGGACAGACACAGATACGCAGTATTTT
CDR3aa: CASSSAGTDTDTQYF
abundance: .
j_gene: TRBJ2-3
d_gene: TRBD1
v_gene: TRBV5-1

CDR3nt: TGTGCCAGCAGTTCAACGGTTTGGGACAGGGTGGCTTTCTTT
CDR3aa: CASSSTVWDRVAFF
abundance: .
j_gene: TRBJ1-1
d_gene: TRBD1
v_gene: TRBV6-4

CDR3nt: TGTGCCATCAGTGTAACACCGGGACTACCACCCTACAATGAGCAGTTCTTC
CDR3aa: CAISVTPGLPPYNEQFF
abundance: .
j_gene: TRBJ2-1
d_gene: TRBD2
v_gene: TRBV10-3

CDR3nt: TGCGCCAGCAGCCAAAAGGTAGCGGGAGTTGGGGAGCAGTACTTC
CDR3aa: CASSQKVAGVGEQYF
abundance: .
j_gene: TRBJ2-7
d_gene: TRBD2
v_gene: TRBV4-3

CDR3nt: TGTGCCAGCAGCCTACTAGCGGGAGTAGGAGAGACCCAGTACTTC
CDR3aa: CASSLLAGVGETQYF
abundance: once
j_gene: TRBJ2-5
d_gene: TRBD2
v_gene: TRBV6-5

CDR3nt: TGTGCCAGCAGTAGGCGGGACAGGAGCTATGGCTACACCTTC
CDR3aa: CASSRRDRSYGYTF
abundance: .
j_gene: TRBJ1-2
d_gene: TRBD1
v_gene: TRBV6-5

CDR3nt: TGTGCCACCAGCAGCCTTATGGGTGAAGCTTTCTTT
CDR3aa: CATSSLMGEAFF
abundance: .
j_gene: TRBJ1-1
d_gene: .
v_gene: TRBV15

CDR3nt: TGCGCCAGCAGCCAAGCCCTCCCGGGGAACTATGGCTACACCTTC
CDR3aa: CASSQALPGNYGYTF
abundance: .
j_gene: TRBJ1-2
d_gene: .
v_gene: TRBV4-1

CDR3nt: TGTGCCAGCAGCCAGGGGCCGGGAGAATGGGACAATGAGCAGTTCTTC
CDR3aa: CASSQGPGEWDNEQFF
abundance: .
j_gene: TRBJ2-1
d_gene: .
v_gene: TRBV11-2

CDR3nt: TGTGCCAGTAGTGTCCGGACTAGCGGGACGGTAGTCAATGAGCAGTTCTTC
CDR3aa: CASSVRTSGTVVNEQFF
abundance: once
j_gene: TRBJ2-1
d_gene: TRBD2
v_gene: TRBV19

CDR3nt: TGTGCCAGCATGGGACTAGGGTTTGTCTACGAGCAGTACTTC
CDR3aa: CASMGLGFVYEQYF
abundance: .
j_gene: TRBJ2-7
d_gene: TRBD2
v_gene: TRBV28

CDR3nt: TGTGCCAGTAGGTTGACAGCCGATCGGTATGACGAGACCCAGTACTTC
CDR3aa: CASRLTADRYDETQYF
abundance: .
j_gene: TRBJ2-5
d_gene: .
v_gene: TRBV19

CDR3nt: TGTGCCAGCAGCGCCGCCTGGTGGGATAACAATGAGCAGTTCTTC
CDR3aa: CASSAAWWDNNEQFF
abundance: .
j_gene: TRBJ2-1
d_gene: .
v_gene: TRBV5-5

CDR3nt: TGCGCCAGCAGCTTAAGTGGGGGAGGATACAATGAGCAGTTCTTC
CDR3aa: CASSLSGGGYNEQFF
abundance: once
j_gene: TRBJ2-1
d_gene: .
v_gene: TRBV5-1

CDR3nt: TGTGCCAGCAGCTGGAACAGGAAATCATACGAGCAGTACTTC
CDR3aa: CASSWNRKSYEQYF
abundance: .
j_gene: TRBJ2-7
d_gene: .
v_gene: TRBV6-5

CDR3nt: TGTGCCAGCAGCTTAGGCCCAGCCCCGAAGACCCAGTACTTC
CDR3aa: CASSLGPAPKTQYF
abundance: .
j_gene: TRBJ2-5
d_gene: .
v_gene: TRBV11-2

CDR3nt: TGTGCCAGCAGCGCGACTGCGAGGGGTGAGCAGTTCTTC
CDR3aa: CASSATARGEQFF
abundance: .
j_gene: TRBJ2-1
d_gene: .
v_gene: TRBV5-5

CDR3nt: TGTGCCAGCAGCCAGGACAGCAAAGAGACCCAGTACTTC
CDR3aa: CASSQDSKETQYF
abundance: .
j_gene: TRBJ2-5
d_gene: .
v_gene: TRBV6-5

CDR3nt: TGCGCCAGCAGCCACCGGGAGTCCTACGAGCAGTACTTC
CDR3aa: CASSHRESYEQYF
abundance: .
j_gene: TRBJ2-7
d_gene: .
v_gene: TRBV5-1

CDR3nt: TGTGCCTGGAGGAGGATAAATGAGCAGTTCTTC
CDR3aa: CAWRRINEQFF
abundance: .
j_gene: TRBJ2-1
d_gene: .
v_gene: TRBV30

CDR3nt: TGTGCCAGCAGCTTGGCCGCTGTGGGCAGCCGGGTCTATGGCTACACCTTC
CDR3aa: CASSLAAVGSRVYGYTF
abundance: .
j_gene: TRBJ1-2
d_gene: .
v_gene: TRBV5-4

CDR3nt: TGTGCCAGAAGGGTACCGCGGGAGCAGTACTTC
CDR3aa: CARRVPREQYF
abundance: .
j_gene: TRBJ2-7
d_gene: .
v_gene: TRBV28

CDR3nt: TGTGCCAGCAGTTTATGGAAAACAGGAAAAGCCTCCAGGTTGTCCCAGTACTTC
CDR3aa: CASSLWKTGKASRLSQYF
abundance: .
j_gene: TRBJ2-5
d_gene: .
v_gene: TRBV28

CDR3nt: TGTGCCAGCAGCTCGGGTCGCTCCTACAATGAGCAGTTCTTC
CDR3aa: CASSSGRSYNEQFF
abundance: once
j_gene: TRBJ2-1
d_gene: .
v_gene: TRBV5-6